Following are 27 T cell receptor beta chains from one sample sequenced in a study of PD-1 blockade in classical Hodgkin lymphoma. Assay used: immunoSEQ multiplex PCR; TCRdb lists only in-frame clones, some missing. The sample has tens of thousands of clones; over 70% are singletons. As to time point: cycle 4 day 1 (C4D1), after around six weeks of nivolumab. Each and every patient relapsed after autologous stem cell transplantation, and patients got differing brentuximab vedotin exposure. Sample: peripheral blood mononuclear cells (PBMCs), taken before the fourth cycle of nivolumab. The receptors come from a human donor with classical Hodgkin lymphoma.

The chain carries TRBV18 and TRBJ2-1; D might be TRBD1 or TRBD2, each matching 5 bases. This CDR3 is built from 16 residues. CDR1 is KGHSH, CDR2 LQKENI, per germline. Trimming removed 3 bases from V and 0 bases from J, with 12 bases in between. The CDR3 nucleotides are TGTGCCAGCTCACCCCGGGGCCGGTCCTCCTACAATGAGCAGTTCTTC. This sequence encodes CASSPRGRSSYNEQFF.

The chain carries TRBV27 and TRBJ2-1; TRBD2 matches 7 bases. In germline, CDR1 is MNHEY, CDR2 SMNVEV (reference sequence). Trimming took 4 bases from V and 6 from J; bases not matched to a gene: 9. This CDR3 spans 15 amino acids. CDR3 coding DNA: TGTGCCAGCAGTTCGGGAGGTCTCGGGGGCAATGAGCAGTTCTTC. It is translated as CASSSGGLGGNEQFF.

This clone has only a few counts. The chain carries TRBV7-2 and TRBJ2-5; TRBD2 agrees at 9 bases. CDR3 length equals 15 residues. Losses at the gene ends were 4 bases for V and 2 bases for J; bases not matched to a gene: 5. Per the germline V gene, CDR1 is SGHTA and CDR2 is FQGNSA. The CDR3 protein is CASSSGTSLQETQYF. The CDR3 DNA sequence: TGTGCCAGCAGCTCCGGGACTAGCCTACAAGAGACCCAGTACTTC.

The CDR3 bases are TGTGCCAGCAGCGTAGCTCCCGGGTATGGGGAAGAGACCCAGTACTTC. Its translation is CASSVAPGYGEETQYF. V is TRBV9 and J is TRBJ2-5; D is ambiguous. Between the trimmed V and J ends, which lost 0 bases and 3 bases, there was a span of 15 bases. This CDR3 spans 16 amino acids. The germline gives CDR1 SGDLS, CDR2 YYNGEE.

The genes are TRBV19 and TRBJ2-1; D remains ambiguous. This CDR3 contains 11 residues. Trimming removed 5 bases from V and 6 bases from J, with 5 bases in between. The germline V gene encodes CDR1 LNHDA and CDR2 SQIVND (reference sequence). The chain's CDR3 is CASSPGNEQFF. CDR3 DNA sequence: TGTGCCAGTAGTCCCGGCAATGAGCAGTTCTTC.

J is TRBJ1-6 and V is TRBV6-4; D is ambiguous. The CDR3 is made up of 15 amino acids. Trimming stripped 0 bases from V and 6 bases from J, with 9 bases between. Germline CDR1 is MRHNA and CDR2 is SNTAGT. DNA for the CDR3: TGTGCCAGCAGTGACTCGACTCTGGGTAATTCACCCCTCCACTTT. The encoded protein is CASSDSTLGNSPLHF.

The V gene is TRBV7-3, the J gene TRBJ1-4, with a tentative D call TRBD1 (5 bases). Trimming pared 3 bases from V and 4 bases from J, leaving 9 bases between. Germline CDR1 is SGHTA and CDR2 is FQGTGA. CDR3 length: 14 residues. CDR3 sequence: CASSLTEDNEKLFF. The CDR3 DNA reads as TGTGCCAGCAGCTTGACAGAGGATAATGAAAAACTGTTTTTT.

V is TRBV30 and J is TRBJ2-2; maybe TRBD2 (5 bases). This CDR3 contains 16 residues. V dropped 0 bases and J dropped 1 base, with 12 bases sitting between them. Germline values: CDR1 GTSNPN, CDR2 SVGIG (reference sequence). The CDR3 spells CAWSVNRGLNTGELFF. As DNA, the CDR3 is TGTGCCTGGAGTGTAAATCGGGGATTGAACACCGGGGAGCTGTTTTTT.

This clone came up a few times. CDR3 sequence: CASSLGAANTEAFF. The CDR3 DNA reads TGTGCCAGCAGCTTGGGGGCGGCGAACACTGAAGCTTTCTTT. The gene calls are TRBV7-8 and TRBJ1-1; weak D call: TRBD1 (6 bases). Looked up from germline, CDR1 is SGHVS and CDR2 is FQNEAQ. The CDR3 runs 14 residues. Trimming left V 3 bases short and J 1 base short, with 9 bases between.

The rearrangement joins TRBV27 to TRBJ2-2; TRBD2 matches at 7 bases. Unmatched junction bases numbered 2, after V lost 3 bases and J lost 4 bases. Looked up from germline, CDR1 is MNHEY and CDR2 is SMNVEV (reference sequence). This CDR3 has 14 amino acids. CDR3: CASSLIAGTGELFF. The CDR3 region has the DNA TGTGCCAGCAGTTTGATAGCGGGCACCGGGGAGCTGTTTTTT.

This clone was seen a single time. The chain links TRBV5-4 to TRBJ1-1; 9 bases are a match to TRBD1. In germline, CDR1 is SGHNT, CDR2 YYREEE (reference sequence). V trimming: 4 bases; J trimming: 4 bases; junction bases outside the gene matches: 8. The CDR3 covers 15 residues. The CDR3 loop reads CASSTSGTGPTEAFF. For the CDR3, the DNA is TGTGCCAGCAGCACCTCCGGGACAGGGCCCACTGAAGCTTTCTTT.

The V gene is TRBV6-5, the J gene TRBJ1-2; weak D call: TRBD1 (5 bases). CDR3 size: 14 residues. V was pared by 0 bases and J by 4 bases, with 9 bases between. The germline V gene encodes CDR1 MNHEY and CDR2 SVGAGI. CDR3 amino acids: CASSYSYGGYGYTF. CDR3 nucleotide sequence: TGTGCCAGCAGTTACTCCTATGGGGGCTATGGCTACACCTTC.

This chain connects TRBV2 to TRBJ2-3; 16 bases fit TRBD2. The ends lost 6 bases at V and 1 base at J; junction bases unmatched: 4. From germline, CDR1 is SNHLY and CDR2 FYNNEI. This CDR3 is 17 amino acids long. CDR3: CASRRGTSGGGTDTQYF. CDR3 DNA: TGTGCCAGCAGGAGAGGGACTAGCGGGGGGGGCACAGATACGCAGTATTTT.

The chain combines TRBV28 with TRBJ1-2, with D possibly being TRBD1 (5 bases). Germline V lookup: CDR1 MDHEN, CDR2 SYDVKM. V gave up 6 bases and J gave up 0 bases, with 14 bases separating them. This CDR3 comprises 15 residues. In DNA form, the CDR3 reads TGTGCCAGCAGGCCAGGGACTGAACCTAACTATGGCTACACCTTC. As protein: CASRPGTEPNYGYTF.

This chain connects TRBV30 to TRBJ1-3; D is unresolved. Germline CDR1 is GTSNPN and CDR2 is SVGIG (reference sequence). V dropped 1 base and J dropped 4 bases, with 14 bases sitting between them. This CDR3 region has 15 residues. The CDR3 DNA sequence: TGTGCCTGGAGTGGTTATGACGGAGGAGGAAACACCATATATTTT. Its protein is CAWSGYDGGGNTIYF.

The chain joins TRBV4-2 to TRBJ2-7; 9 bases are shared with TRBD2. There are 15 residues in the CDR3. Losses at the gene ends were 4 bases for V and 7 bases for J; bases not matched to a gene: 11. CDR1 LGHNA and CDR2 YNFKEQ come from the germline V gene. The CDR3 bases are TGTGCCAGCAGCCCAAGGGATAGCGGGAGTGATGAGCAGTACTTC. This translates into CASSPRDSGSDEQYF.

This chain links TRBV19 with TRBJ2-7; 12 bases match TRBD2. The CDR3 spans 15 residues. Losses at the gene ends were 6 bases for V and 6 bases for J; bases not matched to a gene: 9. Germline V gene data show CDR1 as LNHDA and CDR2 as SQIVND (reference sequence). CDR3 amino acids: CASSFIGLAGTEQYF. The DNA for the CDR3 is TGTGCCAGTAGCTTTATAGGACTAGCGGGAACCGAGCAGTACTTC. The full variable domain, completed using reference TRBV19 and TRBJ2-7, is DGGITQSPKYLFRKEGQNVTLSCEQNLNHDAMYWYRQDPGQGLRLIYYSQIVNDFQKGDIAEGYSVSREKKESFPLTVTSAQKNPTAFYLCASSFIGLAGTEQYFGPGTRLTVT.

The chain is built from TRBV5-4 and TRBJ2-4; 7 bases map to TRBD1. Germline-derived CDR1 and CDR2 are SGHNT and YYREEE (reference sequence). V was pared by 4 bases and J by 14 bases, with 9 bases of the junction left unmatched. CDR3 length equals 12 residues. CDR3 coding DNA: TGTGCCAGCAGCATTGACTCCCAGGGGGAGTACTTC. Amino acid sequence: CASSIDSQGEYF.

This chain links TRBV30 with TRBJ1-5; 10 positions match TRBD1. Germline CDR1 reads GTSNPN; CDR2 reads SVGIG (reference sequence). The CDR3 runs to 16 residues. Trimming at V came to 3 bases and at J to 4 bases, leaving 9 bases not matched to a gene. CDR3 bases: TGTGCCTGGAGAGACGGGACAGGGGCGAGGAATCAGCCCCAGCATTTT. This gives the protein CAWRDGTGARNQPQHF.

In DNA form, the CDR3 reads TGTGCCTGGGAACTAAAGGACACCTCAAATCAGCCCCAGCATTTT. Amino acids: CAWELKDTSNQPQHF. The J gene is TRBJ1-5, the V gene TRBV30; a weak D match, TRBD1 (5 bases). The CDR3 runs 15 residues. Deletions cut 5 bases from V and 4 bases from J, with 18 bases between. Germline V gives CDR1 GTSNPN, CDR2 SVGIG (reference sequence).

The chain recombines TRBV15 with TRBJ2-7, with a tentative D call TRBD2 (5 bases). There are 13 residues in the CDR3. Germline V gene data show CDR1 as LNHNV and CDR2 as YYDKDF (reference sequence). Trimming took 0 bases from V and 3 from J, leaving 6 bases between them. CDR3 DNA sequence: TGTGCCACCAGCAGAGAGGCGGGCTACGAGCAGTACTTC. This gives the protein CATSREAGYEQYF.

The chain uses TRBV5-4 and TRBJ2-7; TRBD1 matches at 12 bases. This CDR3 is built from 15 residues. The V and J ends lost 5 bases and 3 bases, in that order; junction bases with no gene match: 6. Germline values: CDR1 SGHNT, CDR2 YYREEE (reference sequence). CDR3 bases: TGTGCCAGCAGTTATGGGACAGGGGGCGGCTACGAGCAGTACTTC. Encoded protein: CASSYGTGGGYEQYF.

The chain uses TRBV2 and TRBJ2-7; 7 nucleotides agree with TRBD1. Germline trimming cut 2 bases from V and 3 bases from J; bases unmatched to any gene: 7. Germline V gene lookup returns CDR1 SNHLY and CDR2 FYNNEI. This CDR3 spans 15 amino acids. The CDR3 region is CASSETPGTVYEQYF. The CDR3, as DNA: TGTGCCAGCAGTGAAACCCCGGGGACAGTCTACGAGCAGTACTTC.

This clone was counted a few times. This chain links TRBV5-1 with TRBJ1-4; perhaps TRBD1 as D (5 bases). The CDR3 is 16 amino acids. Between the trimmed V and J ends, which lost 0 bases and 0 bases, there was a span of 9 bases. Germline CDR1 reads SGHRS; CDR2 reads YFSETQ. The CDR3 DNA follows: TGCGCCAGCAGCTTGGCGGGACCAACAACTAATGAAAAACTGTTTTTT. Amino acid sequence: CASSLAGPTTNEKLFF. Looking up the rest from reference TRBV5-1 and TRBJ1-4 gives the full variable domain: KAGVTQTPRYLIKTRGQQVTLSCSPISGHRSVSWYQQTPGQGLQFLFEYFSETQRNKGNFPGRFSGRQFSNSRSEMNVSTLELGDSALYLCASSLAGPTTNEKLFFGSGTQLSVL.

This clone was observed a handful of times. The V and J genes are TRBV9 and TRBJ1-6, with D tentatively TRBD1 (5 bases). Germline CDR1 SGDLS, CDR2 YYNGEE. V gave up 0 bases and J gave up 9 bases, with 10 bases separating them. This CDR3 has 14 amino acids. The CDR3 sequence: CASSVARGGSPLHF. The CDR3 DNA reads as TGTGCCAGCAGCGTAGCAAGGGGAGGTTCACCCCTCCACTTT.

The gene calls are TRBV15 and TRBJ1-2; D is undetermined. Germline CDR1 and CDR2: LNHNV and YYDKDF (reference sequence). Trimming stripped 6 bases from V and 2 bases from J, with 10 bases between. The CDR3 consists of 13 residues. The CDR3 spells CATRHDPNYGYTF. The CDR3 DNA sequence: TGTGCCACCAGACACGACCCAAACTATGGCTACACCTTC. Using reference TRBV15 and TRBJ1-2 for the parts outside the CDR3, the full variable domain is DAMVIQNPRYQVTQFGKPVTLSCSQTLNHNVMYWYQQKSSQAPKLLFHYYDKDFNNEADTPDNFQSRRPNTSFCFLDIRSPGLGDTAMYLCATRHDPNYGYTFGSGTRLTVV.

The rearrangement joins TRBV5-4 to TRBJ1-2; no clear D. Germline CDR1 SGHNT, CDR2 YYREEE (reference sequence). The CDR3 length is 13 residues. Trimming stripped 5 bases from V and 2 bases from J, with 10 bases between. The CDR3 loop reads CASSHQENYGYTF. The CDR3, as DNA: TGTGCCAGCAGTCACCAGGAGAACTATGGCTACACCTTC. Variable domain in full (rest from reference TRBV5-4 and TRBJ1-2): ETGVTQSPTHLIKTRGQQVTLRCSSQSGHNTVSWYQQALGQGPQFIFQYYREEENGRGNFPPRFSGLQFPNYSSELNVNALELDDSALYLCASSHQENYGYTFGSGTRLTVV.